These 16 T cell receptor beta chains were sequenced from one sample in a study of human T cells and chemical hapten exposure (dated by TCRdb to about 2021). The library was prepared using RACE. TCRdb names NextSeq 500 as the instrument used. The raw public data were reprocessed by TCRdb itself: fastp quality trimming at Q25, MiXCR clonotype calling, in-frame beta chains only. Here each entry gathers all rows of one CDR3 protein and keeps the most common genes and DNA. For this sample the table gives 74,000 or so distinct CDR3 sequences, of which under 13% were detected only once. The ten biggest clones cover approximately 1.5% of the sample. Read against the paper, the sample's time point label means: patch test 1, 2 weeks after DPC sensitization. The meaning of the sample's treatment or condition label: therapeutic diphenylcyclopropenone sensitization with weekly scalp DPC. The source material was whole blood, sampled in connection with sensitization to the hapten diphenylcyclopropenone (DPC). The source is a woman aged 50 to 65 with alopecia areata. Some clones in this sample may be carry-over from other donors' samples.

In its sample, this clonotype was seen a few times. The chain couples TRBV3-1 to TRBJ2-7; D may be TRBD2 (5 bases). V dropped 2 bases and J dropped 10 bases, with 18 bases sitting between them. CDR1 LGHDT and CDR2 YNNKEL come from the germline V gene (reference sequence). This CDR3 contains 14 residues. CDR3 amino acids: CASSQPGRQISQYF. The CDR3 DNA follows: TGTGCCAGCAGCCAACCGGGAAGGCAGATCAGTCAGTACTTC.

The chain combines TRBV19 with TRBJ2-4; 9 positions agree with TRBD1. The germline CDR1 and CDR2 sequences are LNHDA and SQIVND (reference sequence). With V trimmed by 5 bases and J by 0 bases, 14 bases remained unmatched. This CDR3 has 19 residues. In DNA form, the CDR3 reads TGTGCCAGTAGTCCCGGGACAGGGAAGGTCGGGTTAGCCAAAAACATTCAGTACTTC. This sequence encodes CASSPGTGKVGLAKNIQYF.

This clonotype was recorded at least ten times. The chain recombines TRBV29-1 with TRBJ2-1, with 11 bases lining up with TRBD2. J gave up 0 bases and V 4 bases, and 2 bases lay outside the gene matches. This CDR3 region has 15 residues. Germline CDR1 SQVTM, CDR2 ANQGSEA. The CDR3 nucleotides are TGCAGCGTTGGAGGGACTAGCGGCTCCTACAATGAGCAGTTCTTC. This translates into CSVGGTSGSYNEQFF.

This clonotype has only a few counts. The rearrangement joins TRBV12-3 or TRBV12-4 to TRBJ2-2; D perhaps matches TRBD2 (6 bases). V dropped 3 bases and J dropped 0 bases, with 8 bases sitting between them. The CDR3 has 15 amino acids. In nucleotides, the CDR3 is TGTGCCAGCAGTTTCGCGGGGACGAACACCGGGGAGCTGTTTTTT. It encodes CASSFAGTNTGELFF.

This clonotype was seen repeatedly, ten times or more. The genes are TRBV24-1 and TRBJ2-5; D call uncertain. V lost 9 bases, J lost 3 bases, and 7 bases lay in between. There are 11 residues in the CDR3. Germline CDR1 KGHDR, CDR2 SFDVKD. The CDR3 bases are TGTGCCACCGCCTATGAAGAGACCCAGTACTTC. Translated, it gives CATAYEETQYF.

The V gene is TRBV6-5, the J gene TRBJ2-3, with TRBD2 identical over 9 bases. With V trimmed by 8 bases and J by 1 base, 1 base remained unmatched. The CDR3 is made up of 13 amino acids. The V gene's germline CDR1 is MNHEY and CDR2 SVGAGI. CDR3: CASRTSGTDTQYF. DNA of the CDR3: TGTGCCAGCCGGACTAGCGGCACAGATACGCAGTATTTT.

The V gene is TRBV10-1, the J gene TRBJ2-7; 10 nucleotides match TRBD2. V trimming: 6 bases; J trimming: 5 bases; junction bases outside the gene matches: 7. The CDR3 totals 14 residues. Germline V gene data show CDR1 as WNHNN and CDR2 as SYGVQD (reference sequence). Here the CDR3 reads CASSPGTSVNEQYF. CDR3 nucleotide sequence: TGCGCCAGCAGCCCCGGGACTAGCGTCAACGAGCAGTACTTC.

This clonotype has a count of ten or more. The CDR3 protein is CASSPLMGVEAFF. CDR3 sequence (DNA): TGTGCCAGCTCACCACTAATGGGGGTTGAAGCTTTCTTT. V is TRBV18 and J is TRBJ1-1; D perhaps matches TRBD1 (5 bases). Per the germline V gene, CDR1 is KGHSH and CDR2 is LQKENI. CDR3 length: 13 residues. The V and J ends lost 1 base and 7 bases respectively, with 10 bases between them.

This clonotype was detected many times. This chain connects TRBV12-3 or TRBV12-4 to TRBJ2-3; D possibly corresponds to TRBD2 (5 bases). This CDR3 is built from 14 residues. V lost 5 bases to trimming and J lost 5 bases, with 14 bases between them. CDR3 protein: CASSTGGGRDTQYF. As DNA, the CDR3 is TGTGCCAGCAGTACTGGCGGAGGTAGAGATACGCAGTATTTT.

This clonotype has more than one count but fewer than ten. V is TRBV7-2 and J is TRBJ2-1, with 9 bases that match TRBD2. CDR3 length equals 15 residues. Germline CDR1 is SGHTA and CDR2 is FQGNSA. Losses at the gene ends were 6 bases for V and 6 bases for J; bases not matched to a gene: 9. The CDR3 sequence is CASSLDPSGVNEQFF. CDR3 bases: TGTGCCAGCAGTCTAGACCCTAGCGGGGTCAATGAGCAGTTCTTC.

The V and J genes are TRBV29-1 and TRBJ2-3; 10 bases fit TRBD2. Germline assignment: CDR1 SQVTM and CDR2 ANQGSEA. The CDR3 length is 14 residues. CDR3 protein: CSVHSGRSADTQYF. In DNA form, the CDR3 reads TGCAGTGTGCATAGCGGGAGGTCTGCAGATACGCAGTATTTT.

This clonotype has only a few counts. The J gene is TRBJ2-4, the V gene TRBV5-4; TRBD1 agrees at 7 bases. Per germline, CDR1 SGHNT and CDR2 YYREEE (reference sequence). J gave up 4 bases and V 4 bases, and 11 bases lay outside the gene matches. The CDR3 has 16 residues. CDR3 DNA: TGTGCCAGCAGCGTTAAGGGGGCAGTTGCTAAAAACATTCAGTACTTC. It specifies CASSVKGAVAKNIQYF.

This chain links TRBV3-1 with TRBJ2-2; a weak D match, TRBD1 (6 bases). From germline, CDR1 is LGHDT and CDR2 YNNKEL (reference sequence). This CDR3 spans 16 amino acids. Trimming took 0 bases from V and 1 from J, leaving 9 bases between them. The CDR3 sequence: CASSQDGRGNTGELFF. CDR3 nucleotides: TGTGCCAGCAGCCAAGATGGCAGGGGGAACACCGGGGAGCTGTTTTTT.

This clonotype was counted many times. This chain links TRBV29-1 with TRBJ2-1; D is perhaps TRBD2 (5 bases). The CDR3 is 14 residues long. The V gene's germline CDR1 is SQVTM and CDR2 ANQGSEA. Trimming left V 5 bases short and J 7 bases short, with 18 bases between. DNA for the CDR3: TGCAGCGTTTCGAGGGATTTAGTAATTAATGAGCAGTTCTTC. This translates into CSVSRDLVINEQFF.

The table lists this clonotype with many counts. The chain employs TRBV5-5 and TRBJ2-7; 10 nucleotides match TRBD2. V lost 4 bases, J lost 5 bases, and 12 bases stayed unmatched. The CDR3 runs 16 residues. In germline, CDR1 is SGHKS, CDR2 YYEKEE (reference sequence). CDR3 residues: CASSPTGLAEVHEQYF. The DNA for the CDR3 is TGTGCCAGCAGCCCGACCGGACTAGCGGAGGTCCACGAGCAGTACTTC.

This chain's CDR3 is CSLTGDGNNEQFF. The CDR3, as DNA: TGCAGCCTAACAGGGGACGGGAACAATGAGCAGTTCTTC. The chain is built from TRBV29-1 and TRBJ2-1; 7 positions agree with TRBD1. This CDR3 contains 13 residues. The germline CDR1 and CDR2 sequences are SQVTM and ANQGSEA. The J segment lost 5 bases and the V segment lost 8 bases, leaving 9 bases of the junction unmatched.